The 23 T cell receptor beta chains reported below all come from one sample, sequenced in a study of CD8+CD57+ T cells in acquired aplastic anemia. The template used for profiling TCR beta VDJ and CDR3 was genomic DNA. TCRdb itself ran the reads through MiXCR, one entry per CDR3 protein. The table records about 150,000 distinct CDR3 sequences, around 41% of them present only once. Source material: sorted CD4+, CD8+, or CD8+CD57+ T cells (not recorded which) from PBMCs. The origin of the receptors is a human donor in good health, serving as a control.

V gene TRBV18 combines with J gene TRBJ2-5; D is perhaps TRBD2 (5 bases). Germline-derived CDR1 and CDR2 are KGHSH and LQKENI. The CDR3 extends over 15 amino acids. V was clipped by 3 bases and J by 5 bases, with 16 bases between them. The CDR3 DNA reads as TGTGCCAGCTCACCCCAACGGGGAATCGAGGAGACCCAGTACTTC. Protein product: CASSPQRGIEETQYF.

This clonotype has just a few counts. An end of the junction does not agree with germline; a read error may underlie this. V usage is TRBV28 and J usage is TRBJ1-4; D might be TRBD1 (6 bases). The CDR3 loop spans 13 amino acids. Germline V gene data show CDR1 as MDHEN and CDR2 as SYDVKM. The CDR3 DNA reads TGTGCCAGCTCCGGGACAACCAATGAAAAACTGTTTTTT. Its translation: CASSGTTNEKLFF.

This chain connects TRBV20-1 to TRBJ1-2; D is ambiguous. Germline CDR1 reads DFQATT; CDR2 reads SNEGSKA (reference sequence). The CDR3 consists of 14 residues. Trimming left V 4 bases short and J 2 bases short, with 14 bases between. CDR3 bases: TGCAGTGCTACCCGCCGGGGAGAGAACTATGGCTACACCTTC. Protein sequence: CSATRRGENYGYTF.

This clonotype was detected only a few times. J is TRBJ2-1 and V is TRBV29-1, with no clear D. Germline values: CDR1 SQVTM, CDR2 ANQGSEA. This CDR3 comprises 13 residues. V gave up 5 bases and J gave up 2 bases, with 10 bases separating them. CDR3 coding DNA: TGCAGCGTTAGTGGCCGGACCTACAATGAGCAGTTCTTC. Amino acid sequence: CSVSGRTYNEQFF.

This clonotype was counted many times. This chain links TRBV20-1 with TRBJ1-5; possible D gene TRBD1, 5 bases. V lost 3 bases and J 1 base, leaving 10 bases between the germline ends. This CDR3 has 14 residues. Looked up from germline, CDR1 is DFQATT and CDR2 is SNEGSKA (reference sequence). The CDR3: CSARGDSSNQPQHF. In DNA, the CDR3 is TGCAGTGCTAGGGGTGACAGCAGCAATCAGCCCCAGCATTTT.

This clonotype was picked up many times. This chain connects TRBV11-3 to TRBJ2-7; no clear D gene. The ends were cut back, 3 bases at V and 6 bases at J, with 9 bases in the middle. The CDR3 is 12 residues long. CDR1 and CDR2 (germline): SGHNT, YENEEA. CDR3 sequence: CASSFQRSEQYF. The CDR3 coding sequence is TGTGCCAGCAGCTTTCAGAGGTCCGAGCAGTACTTC.

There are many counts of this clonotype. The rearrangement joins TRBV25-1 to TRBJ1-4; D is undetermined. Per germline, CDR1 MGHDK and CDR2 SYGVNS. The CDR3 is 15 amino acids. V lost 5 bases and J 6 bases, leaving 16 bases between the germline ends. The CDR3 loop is CASSLRSQRDEKLFF. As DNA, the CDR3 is TGTGCCAGCAGTCTCCGGTCTCAAAGGGATGAAAAACTGTTTTTT.

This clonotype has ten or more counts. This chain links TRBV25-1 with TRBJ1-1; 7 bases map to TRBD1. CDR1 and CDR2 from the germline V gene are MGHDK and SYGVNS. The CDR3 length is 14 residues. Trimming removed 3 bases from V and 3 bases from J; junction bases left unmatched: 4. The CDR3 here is CASSETGRYTEAFF. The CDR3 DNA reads TGTGCCAGCAGTGAGACAGGGCGATACACTGAAGCTTTCTTT.

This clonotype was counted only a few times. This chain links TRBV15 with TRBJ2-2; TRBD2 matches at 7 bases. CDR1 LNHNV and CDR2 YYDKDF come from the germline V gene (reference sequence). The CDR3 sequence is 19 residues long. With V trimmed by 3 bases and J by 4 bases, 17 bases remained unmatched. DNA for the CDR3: TGTGCCACCAGCAGTGATGCTGCGGGAGAAAGGCCCAGCACCGGGGAGCTGTTTTTT. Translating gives CATSSDAAGERPSTGELFF.

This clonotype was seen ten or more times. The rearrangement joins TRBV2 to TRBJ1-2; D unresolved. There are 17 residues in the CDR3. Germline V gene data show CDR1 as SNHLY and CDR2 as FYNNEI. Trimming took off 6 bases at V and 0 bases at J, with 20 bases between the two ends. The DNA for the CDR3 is TGTGCCAGCAGCACCCCATCCCAAGGGATAGCTAACTATGGCTACACCTTC. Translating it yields CASSTPSQGIANYGYTF.

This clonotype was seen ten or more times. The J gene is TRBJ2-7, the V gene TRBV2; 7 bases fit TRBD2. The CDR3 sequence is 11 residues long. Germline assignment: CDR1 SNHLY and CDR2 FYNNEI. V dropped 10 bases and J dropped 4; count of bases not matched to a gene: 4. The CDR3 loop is CATGGGYEQYF. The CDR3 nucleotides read TGTGCCACGGGGGGAGGGTACGAGCAGTACTTC.

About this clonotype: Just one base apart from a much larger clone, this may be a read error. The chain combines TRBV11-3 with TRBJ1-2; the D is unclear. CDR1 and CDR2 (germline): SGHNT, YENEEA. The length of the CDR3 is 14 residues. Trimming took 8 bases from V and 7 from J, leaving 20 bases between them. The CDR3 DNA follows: TGTGCCAGCGGCTATACGGGATCAGTTGGTGGCTACACCTTC. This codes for CASGYTGSVGGYTF.

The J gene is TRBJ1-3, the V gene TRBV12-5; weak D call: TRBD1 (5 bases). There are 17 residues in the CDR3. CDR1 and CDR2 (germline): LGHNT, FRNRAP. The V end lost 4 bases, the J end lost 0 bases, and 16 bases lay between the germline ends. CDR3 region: CASGSHLGRVSGNTIYF. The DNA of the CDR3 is TGTGCTAGTGGTTCTCACTTGGGACGGGTCTCTGGAAACACCATATATTTT.

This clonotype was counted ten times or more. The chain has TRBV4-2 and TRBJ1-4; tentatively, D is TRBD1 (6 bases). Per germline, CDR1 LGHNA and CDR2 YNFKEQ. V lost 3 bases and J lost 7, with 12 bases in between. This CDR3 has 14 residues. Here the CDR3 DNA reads TGTGCCAGCAGCCAGGCAGGGGATGCTGAAAAACTGTTTTTT. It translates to CASSQAGDAEKLFF.

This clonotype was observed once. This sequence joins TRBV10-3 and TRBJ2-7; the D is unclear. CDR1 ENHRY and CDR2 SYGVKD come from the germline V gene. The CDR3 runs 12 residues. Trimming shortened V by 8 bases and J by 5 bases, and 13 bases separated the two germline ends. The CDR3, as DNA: TGTGCCATCTCTCTTGCCGGTGACGAGCAGTACTTC. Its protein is CAISLAGDEQYF.

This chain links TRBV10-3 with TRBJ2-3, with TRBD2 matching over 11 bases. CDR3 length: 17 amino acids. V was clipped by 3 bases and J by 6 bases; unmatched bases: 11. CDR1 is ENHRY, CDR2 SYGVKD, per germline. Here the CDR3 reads CAISDSSGGPRPDTQYF. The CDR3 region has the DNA TGTGCCATCAGTGATTCTAGCGGGGGGCCACGCCCCGATACGCAGTATTTT.

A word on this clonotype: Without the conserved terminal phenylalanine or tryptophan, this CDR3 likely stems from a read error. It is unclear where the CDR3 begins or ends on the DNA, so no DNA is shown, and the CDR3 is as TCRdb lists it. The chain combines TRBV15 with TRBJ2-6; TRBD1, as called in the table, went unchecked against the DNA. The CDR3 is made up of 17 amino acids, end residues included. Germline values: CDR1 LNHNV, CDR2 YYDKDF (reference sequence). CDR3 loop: CATAGGGRWSGANVLKI.

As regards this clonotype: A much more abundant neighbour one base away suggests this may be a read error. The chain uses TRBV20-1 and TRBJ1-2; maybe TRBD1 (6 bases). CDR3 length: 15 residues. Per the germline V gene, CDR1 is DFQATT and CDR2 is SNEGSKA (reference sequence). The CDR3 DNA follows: TGCAGTGCTGGAGATAAGGCAGGGGAGGACTATGGCTACACCTTC. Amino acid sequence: CSAGDKAGEDYGYTF.

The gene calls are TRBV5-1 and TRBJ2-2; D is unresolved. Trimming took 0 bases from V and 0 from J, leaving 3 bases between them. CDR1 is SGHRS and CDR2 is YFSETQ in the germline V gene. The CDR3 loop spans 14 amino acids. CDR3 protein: CASSLESNTGELFF. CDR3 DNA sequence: TGCGCCAGCAGCTTGGAATCGAACACCGGGGAGCTGTTTTTT.

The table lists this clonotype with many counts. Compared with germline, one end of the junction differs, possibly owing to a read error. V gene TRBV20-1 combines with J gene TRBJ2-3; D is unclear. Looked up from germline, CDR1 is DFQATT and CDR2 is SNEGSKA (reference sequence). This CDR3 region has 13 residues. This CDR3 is CSAGDHRSDTQYF. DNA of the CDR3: TGCAGTGCTGGAGATCACCGGTCAGATACGCAGTATTTT.

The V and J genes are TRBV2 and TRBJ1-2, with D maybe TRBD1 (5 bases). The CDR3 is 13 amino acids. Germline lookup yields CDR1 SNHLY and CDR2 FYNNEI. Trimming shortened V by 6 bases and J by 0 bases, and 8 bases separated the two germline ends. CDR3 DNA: TGTGCCAGCAGAGGGGAGACTAACTATGGCTACACCTTC. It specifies CASRGETNYGYTF.

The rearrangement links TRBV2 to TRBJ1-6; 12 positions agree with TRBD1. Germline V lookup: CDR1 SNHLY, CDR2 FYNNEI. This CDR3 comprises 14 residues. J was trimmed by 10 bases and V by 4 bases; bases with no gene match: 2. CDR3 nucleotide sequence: TGTGCCAGCAGTGCCGGGACAGGGGGCTCACCCCTCCACTTT. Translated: CASSAGTGGSPLHF. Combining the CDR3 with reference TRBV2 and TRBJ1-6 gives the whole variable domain EPEVTQTPSHQVTQMGQEVILRCVPISNHLYFYWYRQILGQKVEFLVSFYNNEISEKSEIFDDQFSVERPDGSNFTLKIRSTKLEDSAMYFCASSAGTGGSPLHFGNGTRLTVT.

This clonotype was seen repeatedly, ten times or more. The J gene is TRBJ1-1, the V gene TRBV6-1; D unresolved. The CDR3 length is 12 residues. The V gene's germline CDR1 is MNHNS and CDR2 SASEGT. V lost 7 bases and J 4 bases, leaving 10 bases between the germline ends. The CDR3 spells CASKGSATEAFF. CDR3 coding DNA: TGTGCCAGCAAAGGATCGGCCACTGAAGCTTTCTTT.